These T cell receptor beta chains were read from a single sample in a study of OX40 agonist ivuxolimab in advanced cancers. Here immunoSEQ multiplex PCR was the method, and the copy in TCRdb shows in-frame clones only, minus some. The table includes 55,000 to 80,000 clones, approximately 86% detected once. The sequences come from CD4+ or CD8+ T cells sorted from blood, collected in a trial of the OX40 agonist ivuxolimab. These receptors were taken from an adult with an advanced solid tumor such as melanoma, head and neck, liver or kidney cancer. CDR3s include the opening cysteine and the closing phenylalanine or tryptophan. A D gene is named only where the DNA matches it firmly. The size field is filled for only some rows; it gives once, few, many or a size class.

NA	TRBV10-3	NA	TRBJ1-2	TGTGCCATCAGTGAGGTGGGCTATGGCTACACCTTC	CAISEVGYGYTF
TRBD2	TRBV11-3	NA	TRBJ2-5	TGTGCCAGCAGCTCCGGACTAGCCGGAGAGACCCAGTACTTC	CASSSGLAGETQYF
NA	TRBV6-5	NA	TRBJ2-7	TGTGCCAGCAGTCTCTACTCCGGAGGCGACTACGAGCAGTACTTC	CASSLYSGGDYEQYF
TRBD2	TRBV27	few	TRBJ2-1	TGTGCCAGCAGTCCGTCCCTCCTAGCGGACTACAATGAGCAGTTCTTC	CASSPSLLADYNEQFF
NA	TRBV6-1	NA	TRBJ2-2	TGTGCCAGCAGTGACCCGCCCCCCCCTGAGCTGTTTTTT	CASSDPPPPELFF
TRBD2	TRBV7-2	NA	TRBJ2-3	TGTGCCAGCAGCTTAGTAGTAGCGGGGGTGGAGGATACGCAGTATTTT	CASSLVVAGVEDTQYF
NA	TRBV19	NA	TRBJ1-1	TGTGCCAGTAGTTGGGTCCGGGACACTGAAGCTTTCTTT	CASSWVRDTEAFF
NA	TRBV29-1	NA	TRBJ1-4	TGCAGCGTTGAATCCGATGAAAAACTGTTTTTT	CSVESDEKLFF
NA	TRBV6-5	NA	TRBJ1-2	TGTGCCAACAACAAGCCCGGCTACACCTTC	CANNKPGYTF
TRBD1	TRBV19	NA	TRBJ2-1	TGTGCCAGTAGTCCCCAACAGGGGAATGAGCAGTTCTTC	CASSPQQGNEQFF
TRBD1	TRBV27	NA	TRBJ1-5	TGTGCCAGCAGTCGGACAGGCGGAAGCAATCAGCCCCAGCATTTT	CASSRTGGSNQPQHF
TRBD2	TRBV4-1	NA	TRBJ2-7	TGCGCCAGCAGCCAAGATAGCGGGAGGTTCTCCTACGAGCAGTACTTC	CASSQDSGRFSYEQYF